These 14 T cell receptor beta chains were all obtained from the same sample, sequenced in a study of T cells after yellow fever vaccination. One entry per CDR3 protein results from TCRdb running MiXCR on the 5' RACE reads. The sample contains over 150,000 distinct CDR3 sequences, roughly 6.4% of which appear only once. This specimen was CD4+ T cells sorted from PBMCs, taken on the day of the first yellow fever vaccination. The receptor source for this set is a man in his late teens or twenties who received the YFV17D yellow fever vaccine.

In its sample, this clonotype was seen many times. CDR3 amino acids: CASSSQGFTDTQYF. The CDR3 DNA reads TGCGCCAGCAGCTCCCAGGGGTTCACAGATACGCAGTATTTT. The chain carries TRBV5-1 and TRBJ2-3; D perhaps matches TRBD1 (6 bases). CDR3 length: 14 amino acids. Germline-derived CDR1 and CDR2 are SGHRS and YFSETQ. Trimming shortened V by 3 bases and J by 2 bases, and 10 bases separated the two germline ends.

The rearrangement uses TRBV7-2 and TRBJ2-3; D remains ambiguous. Germline V gene sequence: CDR1 SGHTA, CDR2 FQGNSA. The V and J ends lost 5 bases and 1 base respectively, with 16 bases between them. This CDR3 has 16 residues. The CDR3 is CASSQGPWQGTDTQYF. Here the CDR3 DNA reads TGTGCCAGCAGCCAAGGCCCTTGGCAAGGCACAGATACGCAGTATTTT.

This clonotype was seen many times. The J gene is TRBJ2-3, the V gene TRBV9, with TRBD2 identical over 9 bases. Germline loops: CDR1 SGDLS, CDR2 YYNGEE. V was pared by 3 bases and J by 2 bases, with 4 bases of the junction left unmatched. CDR3 length equals 15 residues. CDR3 in amino acids: CASSASGGSTDTQYF. The CDR3 bases are TGTGCCAGCAGCGCAAGCGGGGGGTCCACAGATACGCAGTATTTT.

This clonotype was counted between two and nine times. The genes are TRBV20-1 and TRBJ1-6; 7 nucleotides align to TRBD1. The CDR3 covers 15 residues. Germline loops: CDR1 DFQATT, CDR2 SNEGSKA (reference sequence). V shed 3 bases and J 3 bases; nucleotides not matched to a gene: 5. The CDR3 loop reads CSASPQGYYNSPLHF. CDR3 in DNA: TGCAGTGCTAGCCCACAGGGGTACTATAATTCACCCCTCCACTTT.

This clonotype was recorded a few times. The rearrangement joins TRBV6-5 to TRBJ1-3; D remains unclear. CDR3 length: 16 residues. CDR1 is MNHEY and CDR2 is SVGAGI in the germline V gene. V shed 1 base and J shed 4 bases, with 14 bases lying between them. CDR3 in amino acids: CASSYYAATRGNTIYF. CDR3 bases: TGTGCCAGCAGTTACTATGCGGCTACGAGGGGAAACACCATATATTTT.

Ten or more counts support this clonotype. The V and J genes are TRBV5-4 and TRBJ1-1, with a tentative D call TRBD1 (5 bases). CDR3 length equals 14 residues. The V gene lost 5 bases and the J gene lost 4 bases, with 15 bases spanning the gap. Germline CDR1 and CDR2: SGHNT and YYREEE (reference sequence). CDR3 loop: CASSKVGDATEAFF. The CDR3 DNA sequence: TGTGCCAGCAGTAAGGTCGGGGACGCCACTGAAGCTTTCTTT.

This clonotype appeared many times. This sequence joins TRBV7-9 and TRBJ2-3; D is unclear. Germline assignment: CDR1 SEHNR and CDR2 FQNEAQ (reference sequence). This CDR3 has 13 amino acids. Trimming took 8 bases from V and 0 from J, leaving 9 bases between them. CDR3 DNA sequence: TGTGCCAGCCGCGTTTCTAGCACAGATACGCAGTATTTT. Protein: CASRVSSTDTQYF.

This clonotype was seen at least ten times. The chain employs TRBV12-3 or TRBV12-4 and TRBJ1-5; D uncertain. Trimming shortened V by 7 bases and J by 3 bases, and 13 bases separated the two germline ends. The CDR3 has 14 amino acids. The CDR3 region is CASKLGGYNQPQHF. DNA for the CDR3: TGTGCCAGCAAATTGGGTGGGTACAATCAGCCCCAGCATTTT.

In this sample, this clonotype turned up many times. J is TRBJ2-3 and V is TRBV5-1, with D perhaps TRBD1 (5 bases). V lost 3 bases to trimming and J lost 9 bases, with 20 bases between them. Germline V CDR1 and CDR2: SGHRS, YFSETQ. This CDR3 contains 15 residues. CDR3 region: CASSSGNFASGTQYF. In DNA, the CDR3 is TGCGCCAGCAGCTCGGGTAATTTCGCCTCAGGGACGCAGTATTTT.

The genes are TRBV20-1 and TRBJ2-5; 13 nucleotides line up with TRBD2. The CDR3 runs 14 residues. Germline values: CDR1 DFQATT, CDR2 SNEGSKA (reference sequence). V gave up 3 bases and J gave up 4 bases; unmatched junction bases: 2. In DNA form, the CDR3 reads TGCAGTGCTAGGACTAGCGGGGGGCGAGAGACCCAGTACTTC. Residues: CSARTSGGRETQYF.

This clonotype came up many times. This chain links TRBV24-1 with TRBJ2-5, with 7 bases matching TRBD1. J gave up 4 bases and V 2 bases, and 12 bases lay outside the gene matches. Germline assignment: CDR1 KGHDR and CDR2 SFDVKD. The CDR3 runs 17 residues. Written as DNA, the CDR3 is TGTGCCACCAGTGATTCCAAAGTACAGGGGATTGGAGAGACCCAGTACTTC. Translated: CATSDSKVQGIGETQYF.

This clonotype was counted only a few times. The chain joins TRBV18 to TRBJ2-2; D unresolved. CDR3 size: 12 residues. Germline V gene lookup returns CDR1 KGHSH and CDR2 LQKENI. V lost 2 bases to trimming and J lost 5 bases, with 3 bases between them. CDR3 coding DNA: TGTGCCAGCTCACCAACAACCGGGGAGCTGTTTTTT. This gives the protein CASSPTTGELFF. The whole variable domain, filled in from reference TRBV18 and TRBJ2-2, reads NAGVMQNPRHLVRRRGQEARLRCSPMKGHSHVYWYRQLPEEGLKFMVYLQKENIIDESGMPKERFSAEFPKEGPSILRIQQVVRGDSAAYFCASSPTTGELFFGEGSRLTVL.

This clonotype was detected many times. The chain recombines TRBV4-2 with TRBJ2-7; TRBD2 aligns across 8 bases. The CDR3 spans 16 residues. CDR1 is LGHNA, CDR2 YNFKEQ, per germline. V lost 0 bases and J lost 2; bases outside the gene matches: 6. In DNA form, the CDR3 reads TGTGCCAGCAGCCAAGATGGGCGGGGGGCTACCTACGAGCAGTACTTC. This codes for CASSQDGRGATYEQYF.

The chain's CDR3 is CASGLYGQGDSPLHF. CDR3 in DNA: TGTGCTAGTGGTTTGTACGGACAGGGGGATTCACCCCTCCACTTT. V gene TRBV12-5 combines with J gene TRBJ1-6, with 10 positions matching TRBD1. Trimming cost V 2 bases and J 8 bases; bases outside gene matches: 3. CDR3 length: 15 amino acids. Germline V CDR1 and CDR2: LGHNT, FRNRAP.